These 30 T cell receptor beta chains were sequenced from one sample in a study of neoadjuvant anti-PD-1 for oral cavity cancer. Time point of the sample: after neoadjuvant nivolumab, at surgical resection. Assay used: immunoSEQ multiplex PCR; TCRdb lists only in-frame clones, some missing. The sample includes over 11,000 clones, less than 85% of them seen just once. The sample in question was PBMCs, obtained after nivolumab (anti-PD-1) treatment. The receptors were sampled from a person aged 35 to 85 with oral cavity squamous cell carcinoma.

The gene calls are TRBV2 and TRBJ2-5; 10 bases are a match to TRBD2. Trimming removed 6 bases from V and 4 bases from J; junction bases left unmatched: 11. The germline V gene has CDR1 SNHLY and CDR2 FYNNEI. CDR3 length: 16 residues. The CDR3 region has the DNA TGTGCCAGCAGGCGGACAGCGGGAGGGGGCTTAGAGACCCAGTACTTC. Amino acid sequence: CASRRTAGGGLETQYF. The full variable domain, with the rest looked up from reference TRBV2 and TRBJ2-5, is EPEVTQTPSHQVTQMGQEVILRCVPISNHLYFYWYRQILGQKVEFLVSFYNNEISEKSEIFDDQFSVERPDGSNFTLKIRSTKLEDSAMYFCASRRTAGGGLETQYFGPGTRLLVL.

CDR3 loop: CASSERLRQFF. The CDR3, as DNA: TGTGCCAGCAGCGAGAGACTTCGGCAGTTCTTC. The chain is built from TRBV2 and TRBJ2-1; D gene uncertain. Deletions cut 6 bases from V and 12 bases from J, with 12 bases between. Per germline, CDR1 SNHLY and CDR2 FYNNEI. The CDR3 loop spans 11 amino acids.

Of note for this clone: At the DNA level, this CDR3 is encoded by other sequences in the same sample as well. The gene calls are TRBV30 and TRBJ2-7; TRBD1 matches at 9 bases. The ends lost 0 bases at V and 4 bases at J; junction bases unmatched: 4. The CDR3 has 14 amino acids. Germline V gives CDR1 GTSNPN, CDR2 SVGIG (reference sequence). CDR3 DNA sequence: TGTGCCTGGAGTGTTGGACAGGGGCCGTACGAGCAGTACTTC. Its protein is CAWSVGQGPYEQYF.

The chain employs TRBV5-1 and TRBJ2-1; weak D call: TRBD2 (5 bases). The CDR3 covers 16 residues. Germline values: CDR1 SGHRS, CDR2 YFSETQ. The V end was cut by 5 bases, the J end by 3 bases, with 18 bases between. DNA of the CDR3: TGCGCCAGCAGTCCGGACCCGGACTTGCTCTACAATGAGCAGTTCTTC. Residues: CASSPDPDLLYNEQFF.

Remarks on this clone: The sample carries other DNA sequences with the same CDR3. The CDR3 sequence is CAWRGGGGPQPQHF. The CDR3 DNA reads TGTGCCTGGAGGGGGGGAGGGGGCCCTCAGCCCCAGCATTTT. The rearrangement joins TRBV30 to TRBJ1-5, with 7 bases lining up with TRBD1. The junction had 8 bases not matched to a gene; V was cut back by 3 bases and J by 6 bases. There are 14 residues in the CDR3. CDR1 and CDR2 (germline): GTSNPN, SVGIG (reference sequence). Full variable domain (remainder filled in from reference TRBV30 and TRBJ1-5): SQTIHQWPATLVQPVGSPLSLECTVEGTSNPNLYWYRQAAGRGLQLLFYSVGIGQISSEVPQNLSASRPQDRQFILSSKKLLLSDSGFYLCAWRGGGGPQPQHFGDGTRLSIL.

The chain carries TRBV23-1 and TRBJ1-2; D is perhaps TRBD1 (5 bases). TRBV23-1 is flagged as an ORF with uncertain function. V was trimmed by 0 bases and J by 7 bases, leaving 15 bases between them. The CDR3 is 15 residues long. The CDR3 sequence is CASSQSWIQGGGYTF. DNA for the CDR3: TGCGCCAGCAGTCAATCGTGGATCCAGGGAGGTGGCTACACCTTC.

The chain recombines TRBV5-5 with TRBJ1-1; D unclear. This CDR3 contains 16 residues. V shed 3 bases and J shed 1 base, with 16 bases lying between them. CDR1 SGHKS and CDR2 YYEKEE come from the germline V gene (reference sequence). CDR3 residues: CASSSSSPLENTEAFF. The CDR3 bases are TGTGCCAGCAGCTCGAGCTCACCCCTAGAGAACACTGAAGCTTTCTTT.

This clone was seen a few times. The V call is TRBV18, the J call TRBJ1-1; weak D call: TRBD1 (5 bases). This CDR3 region has 15 residues. V was trimmed by 3 bases and J by 3 bases, leaving 14 bases between them. Germline assignment: CDR1 KGHSH and CDR2 LQKENI. CDR3 sequence reads: CASSPWGREDTEAFF. CDR3 in DNA: TGTGCCAGCTCACCGTGGGGCAGGGAGGACACTGAAGCTTTCTTT.

The V call is TRBV9, the J call TRBJ2-7; D remains unclear. The CDR3 sequence is 14 residues long. Germline V CDR1 and CDR2: SGDLS, YYNGEE. Between the trimmed V and J ends, which lost 0 bases and 7 bases, there was a span of 14 bases. The CDR3 DNA sequence: TGTGCCAGCAGCGTAGACAGCCAACTGAGGGAGCAGTACTTC. Protein product: CASSVDSQLREQYF.

This chain links TRBV10-3 with TRBJ2-3; D uncertain. V lost 5 bases and J 2 bases, leaving 8 bases between the germline ends. CDR1 is ENHRY, CDR2 SYGVKD, per germline. The CDR3 runs to 13 residues. The CDR3 sequence is CAISLSLTDTQYF. Here the CDR3 DNA reads TGTGCCATCAGTCTTTCTCTCACAGATACGCAGTATTTT.

The rearrangement links TRBV5-1 to TRBJ2-7; 7 bases are a match to TRBD1. Trimming took 4 bases from V and 6 from J; bases not matched to a gene: 13. CDR3 size: 15 residues. In germline, CDR1 is SGHRS, CDR2 YFSETQ. Here the CDR3 DNA reads TGCGCCAGCAGCCTGTTGGCGTCTCGACAGGGCGAGCAGTACTTC. It codes for CASSLLASRQGEQYF.

J is TRBJ2-2 and V is TRBV19, with D possibly matching TRBD2 (7 bases). Trimming pared 1 base from V and 4 bases from J, leaving 10 bases between. CDR3 length: 15 residues. CDR1 and CDR2 (germline): LNHDA, SQIVND (reference sequence). CDR3 residues: CASSIGGGATGELFF. In DNA form, the CDR3 reads TGTGCCAGTAGTATAGGAGGGGGGGCCACCGGGGAGCTGTTTTTT.

The chain links TRBV7-9 to TRBJ2-7; D ambiguous. Trimming shortened V by 5 bases and J by 0 bases, and 8 bases separated the two germline ends. This CDR3 comprises 13 residues. Per the germline V gene, CDR1 is SEHNR and CDR2 is FQNEAQ (reference sequence). CDR3 region: CASSPRTSYEQYF. The DNA for the CDR3 is TGTGCCAGCAGCCCTCGGACCTCCTACGAGCAGTACTTC. The whole variable domain, filled in from reference TRBV7-9 and TRBJ2-7, reads DTGVSQNPRHKITKRGQNVTFRCDPISEHNRLYWYRQTLGQGPEFLTYFQNEAQLEKSRLLSDRFSAERPKGSFSTLEIQRTEQGDSAMYLCASSPRTSYEQYFGPGTRLTVT.

The chain links TRBV28 to TRBJ1-1; 9 nucleotides match TRBD1. Germline V gene lookup returns CDR1 MDHEN and CDR2 SYDVKM. J was trimmed by 8 bases and V by 7 bases; bases with no gene match: 8. The CDR3 totals 13 residues. The CDR3 DNA sequence: TGTGCCAGCACCCAATCGACAGGGGGAGAAGCTTTCTTT. Amino acid sequence: CASTQSTGGEAFF.

V gene TRBV6-5 combines with J gene TRBJ1-5, with 7 bases aligning to TRBD1. Germline-derived CDR1 and CDR2 are MNHEY and SVGAGI. This CDR3 comprises 12 residues. The V and J ends lost 6 bases and 13 bases, in that order; junction bases with no gene match: 9. The DNA of the CDR3 is TGTGCCAGCAGCGACACCGACAGGGTTCAGCATTTT. It yields the protein CASSDTDRVQHF.

The chain joins TRBV11-2 to TRBJ2-2; 10 bases are a match to TRBD2. Looked up from germline, CDR1 is SGHAT and CDR2 is FQNNGV. V trimming: 4 bases; J trimming: 5 bases; junction bases outside the gene matches: 7. The CDR3 is 16 residues long. CDR3 protein: CASSSGLAGVTGELFF. As DNA, the CDR3 is TGTGCCAGCAGCTCAGGTCTAGCGGGAGTTACCGGGGAGCTGTTTTTT. Complete variable domain (other parts from reference TRBV11-2 and TRBJ2-2): EAGVAQSPRYKIIEKRQSVAFWCNPISGHATLYWYQQILGQGPKLLIQFQNNGVVDDSQLPKDRFSAERLKGVDSTLKIQPAKLEDSAVYLCASSSGLAGVTGELFFGEGSRLTVL.

This rearrangement joins TRBV2 to TRBJ2-7; maybe TRBD2 (6 bases). CDR1 is SNHLY, CDR2 FYNNEI, per germline. The CDR3 is 18 amino acids. V was cut by 0 bases and J by 1 base, with 19 bases left in between. Written as DNA, the CDR3 is TGTGCCAGCAGTGAAGCGCCACTGTCGCGGGCGGGGTCCTACGAGCAGTACTTC. Translating gives CASSEAPLSRAGSYEQYF. Drawing the rest from reference TRBV2 and TRBJ2-7, the complete variable domain is EPEVTQTPSHQVTQMGQEVILRCVPISNHLYFYWYRQILGQKVEFLVSFYNNEISEKSEIFDDQFSVERPDGSNFTLKIRSTKLEDSAMYFCASSEAPLSRAGSYEQYFGPGTRLTVT.

The chain couples TRBV5-1 to TRBJ2-1; 7 bases map to TRBD1. The CDR3 is made up of 14 amino acids. Germline V CDR1 and CDR2: SGHRS, YFSETQ. V shed 3 bases, J shed 7 bases, and the junction held 7 bases outside the gene matches. DNA of the CDR3: TGCGCCAGCAGCTCTCGGACAGGAGGTAATGAGCAGTTCTTC. It translates to CASSSRTGGNEQFF.

The genes are TRBV4-1 and TRBJ1-1, with a possible D match to TRBD1 (5 bases). Per germline, CDR1 MGHRA and CDR2 YSYEKL. CDR3 length: 16 amino acids. The V end lost 1 base, the J end lost 8 bases, and 20 bases lay between the germline ends. The chain's CDR3 is CASSQGPDQRQTEAFF. CDR3 sequence (DNA): TGCGCCAGCAGCCAAGGTCCGGACCAAAGACAGACCGAAGCTTTCTTT.

The DNA of the CDR3 is TGCGCCAGCAGCTTGGAGCCGGGGGCCGGCGAGACCCAGTACTTC. Encoded protein: CASSLEPGAGETQYF. The V gene is TRBV5-1, the J gene TRBJ2-5, with D possibly called TRBD1 or TRBD2 (6 bases each). The CDR3 length is 15 residues. Germline V CDR1 and CDR2: SGHRS, YFSETQ. Between the trimmed V and J ends, which lost 0 bases and 5 bases, there was a span of 14 bases.

J is TRBJ2-4 and V is TRBV9, with 9 bases fitting TRBD2. The CDR3 covers 21 residues. The V segment lost 3 bases and the J segment 0 bases; nucleotides outside the gene matches: 19. From germline, CDR1 is SGDLS and CDR2 YYNGEE. This chain's CDR3 is CASSAGPLAGQGALAKNIQYF. The DNA for the CDR3 is TGTGCCAGCAGCGCCGGCCCGCTAGCGGGGCAGGGAGCCTTAGCCAAAAACATTCAGTACTTC.

The chain is built from TRBV25-1 and TRBJ2-1; 8 nucleotides align to TRBD2. CDR3 size: 14 residues. Germline assignment: CDR1 MGHDK and CDR2 SYGVNS. V gave up 5 bases and J gave up 4 bases; unmatched junction bases: 4. CDR3: CASSSGRAYNEQFF. The DNA for the CDR3 is TGTGCCAGCAGTAGCGGGAGAGCGTACAATGAGCAGTTCTTC.

The rearrangement joins TRBV29-1 to TRBJ2-1; D is possibly TRBD1 (6 bases). CDR3 length equals 14 residues. V was pared by 5 bases and J by 5 bases, with 16 bases between. Germline CDR1 reads SQVTM; CDR2 reads ANQGSEA. Written as DNA, the CDR3 is TGCAGCGTTAAGCCCGGGACACCGGACAATGAGCAGTTCTTC. It codes for CSVKPGTPDNEQFF.

The gene calls are TRBV4-2 and TRBJ2-1; 10 positions match TRBD2. J lost 9 bases, V lost 0 bases, and 5 bases had no gene match. The CDR3 length is 15 residues. CDR1 LGHNA and CDR2 YNFKEQ come from the germline V gene. The CDR3 nucleotides read TGTGCCAGCAGCCAAGACCGCCTAGCGGGGGTTGAGCAGTTCTTC. Translating gives CASSQDRLAGVEQFF.

The chain carries TRBV11-2 and TRBJ2-6, with TRBD1 matching 7 bases. Germline V lookup: CDR1 SGHAT, CDR2 FQNNGV. This CDR3 is 17 amino acids long. Trimming took 7 bases from V and 0 from J; bases not matched to a gene: 9. CDR3 sequence (DNA): TGTGCCAGCACCCGCCGGGACAGATCCTCTGGGGCCAACGTCCTGACTTTC. Translated, it gives CASTRRDRSSGANVLTF.

This clone is classed as medium-sized. V and J are TRBV2 and TRBJ2-4; D is undetermined. V was pared by 2 bases and J by 0 bases, with 17 bases between. Germline V CDR1 and CDR2: SNHLY, FYNNEI. The CDR3 covers 18 residues. The CDR3 coding sequence is TGTGCCAGCAGTGAATCGGGTGCCCAAGATCTAGCCAAAAACATTCAGTACTTC. Protein: CASSESGAQDLAKNIQYF.

V gene TRBV4-2 combines with J gene TRBJ2-1, with 7 bases fitting TRBD1. The CDR3 runs 14 residues. Germline trimming cut 6 bases from V and 7 bases from J; bases unmatched to any gene: 9. The germline CDR1 and CDR2 sequences are LGHNA and YNFKEQ. CDR3 coding DNA: TGTGCCAGCAGAGCAGGGGGTGGTGCGAATGAGCAGTTCTTC. The encoded protein is CASRAGGGANEQFF.

This clone was seen a handful of times. The chain is built from TRBV7-7 and TRBJ1-2, with a possible D match to TRBD1 (5 bases). This CDR3 has 15 amino acids. Looked up from germline, CDR1 is SSHAT and CDR2 is FNYEAQ (reference sequence). The V end lost 8 bases, the J end lost 2 bases, and 18 bases lay between the germline ends. CDR3 nucleotide sequence: TGTGCCAGCTTAAATGAGGGGCGGAAGAACTATGGCTACACCTTC. This gives the protein CASLNEGRKNYGYTF.

This clone was seen once. This chain uses TRBV6-1 with TRBJ1-5; D may be TRBD1 (5 bases). This CDR3 has 14 amino acids. CDR1 MNHNS and CDR2 SASEGT come from the germline V gene. The ends were cut back, 4 bases at V and 6 bases at J, with 13 bases in the middle. The CDR3 DNA is TGTGCCAGCAGTGCCTCTCAGGGCTTTCAGCCCCAGCATTTT. The encoded protein is CASSASQGFQPQHF.

The chain recombines TRBV29-1 with TRBJ1-2; D might be TRBD1 (6 bases). CDR3 length: 14 residues. CDR1 and CDR2 from the germline V gene are SQVTM and ANQGSEA. V was clipped by 0 bases and J by 8 bases, with 16 bases between them. The CDR3 spells CSVEEGSGANGYTF. For the CDR3, the DNA is TGCAGCGTTGAAGAAGGGTCGGGGGCGAACGGCTACACCTTC.